This is a list of T cell receptor beta chains from one sample in a study of blood T cell repertoires in COVID-19. Produced via immunoSEQ multiplex PCR; TCRdb's table is partial and in-frame only. The sample has approximately 35,000 clones; approximately 90% are singletons. Material: peripheral blood. These receptors were obtained from a human donor in a cohort sampled during active COVID-19. CDR3s include the opening cysteine and the closing phenylalanine or tryptophan. A D gene is named only where the DNA matches it firmly. Only some rows state a clone size, as once, few, many or a class for expanded clones.

j_gene: TRBJ1-1; d_gene: NA; v_gene: TRBV19; abundance: NA; CDR3nt: TGTGCCAGTAGTACTTACACTGAAGCTTTCTTT; CDR3aa: CASSTYTEAFF
j_gene: TRBJ2-1; d_gene: TRBD2; v_gene: TRBV6-5; abundance: NA; CDR3nt: TGTGCCAGCAGTCGGGGACTAGCGGGCAATGAGCAGTTCTTC; CDR3aa: CASSRGLAGNEQFF
j_gene: TRBJ1-2; d_gene: TRBD1; v_gene: TRBV25-1; abundance: few; CDR3nt: TGTGCCAGCAGTGATTCTACCGGGACAGGGAAGAGCTACACCTTC; CDR3aa: CASSDSTGTGKSYTF
j_gene: TRBJ2-3; d_gene: TRBD2; v_gene: TRBV14; abundance: NA; CDR3nt: TGTGCCACCGGGGGGGGAGTGGCAGATACGCAGTATTTT; CDR3aa: CATGGGVADTQYF
j_gene: TRBJ2-2; d_gene: NA; v_gene: TRBV4-3; abundance: NA; CDR3nt: TGCGCCAGCAGCCAAGACAGGGTGACCGGGGAGCTGTTTTTT; CDR3aa: CASSQDRVTGELFF
j_gene: TRBJ1-6; d_gene: TRBD1; v_gene: TRBV7-2; abundance: NA; CDR3nt: TGTGCCAGCAGCTTAGTGGGTTGGCAGGGGGCGGATTCACCCCTCCACTTT; CDR3aa: CASSLVGWQGADSPLHF
j_gene: TRBJ2-1; d_gene: TRBD2; v_gene: TRBV4-2; abundance: NA; CDR3nt: TGTGCCAGCAGCCGGACCAAGCGGGACTCCTACAATGAGCAGTTCTTC; CDR3aa: CASSRTKRDSYNEQFF
j_gene: TRBJ1-1; d_gene: TRBD1; v_gene: TRBV6-6; abundance: NA; CDR3nt: TGTGCCAGCGTCCCGGGGACAGTCGACACTGAAGCTTTCTTT; CDR3aa: CASVPGTVDTEAFF
j_gene: TRBJ2-3; d_gene: TRBD1; v_gene: TRBV6-5; abundance: NA; CDR3nt: TGTGCCAGCAGTTATCGGGACAGACAAGATACGCAGTATTTT; CDR3aa: CASSYRDRQDTQYF
j_gene: TRBJ2-7; d_gene: TRBD2; v_gene: TRBV6-6; abundance: NA; CDR3nt: TGTGCCAGCAGTTCGCAGCGGGAGTATTTTTACGAGCAGTACTTC; CDR3aa: CASSSQREYFYEQYF
j_gene: TRBJ2-5; d_gene: TRBD1; v_gene: TRBV5-8; abundance: NA; CDR3nt: TGTGCCAGCAGCTTGGGTGGGGACAGGGCCTGGGAGACCCAGTACTTC; CDR3aa: CASSLGGDRAWETQYF
j_gene: TRBJ1-4; d_gene: TRBD1; v_gene: TRBV18; abundance: NA; CDR3nt: TGTGCCAGCTCAGACCAGGGGGCGCGGGGGAATGAAAAACTGTTTTTT; CDR3aa: CASSDQGARGNEKLFF
j_gene: TRBJ2-3; d_gene: NA; v_gene: TRBV5-1; abundance: NA; CDR3nt: TGCGCCAGCAGCACGAGCGGGAGCACAGATACGCAGTATTTT; CDR3aa: CASSTSGSTDTQYF
j_gene: TRBJ2-7; d_gene: NA; v_gene: TRBV4-1; abundance: NA; CDR3nt: TGCGCCAGCAGCCAAGATAGGAGCTCCTACGAGCAGTACTTC; CDR3aa: CASSQDRSSYEQYF
j_gene: TRBJ2-6; d_gene: NA; v_gene: TRBV6-6; abundance: NA; CDR3nt: TGTGCCAGCAGTTACTCTAGCTCTGGGGCCAACGTCCTGACTTTC; CDR3aa: CASSYSSSGANVLTF
j_gene: TRBJ1-2; d_gene: TRBD1; v_gene: TRBV10-2; abundance: few; CDR3nt: TGCGCCAGCAGGGACAGGGGAGTTAACTATGGCTACACCTTC; CDR3aa: CASRDRGVNYGYTF
j_gene: TRBJ2-7; d_gene: NA; v_gene: TRBV14; abundance: NA; CDR3nt: TGTGCCAGCAGCCAAGCAGGCGCAGGAAAATCCTACGAGCAGTACTTC; CDR3aa: CASSQAGAGKSYEQYF
j_gene: TRBJ1-2; d_gene: NA; v_gene: TRBV30; abundance: NA; CDR3nt: TGTGCCTGGAGTGACGGGGGAGGGGATGGCTACACCTTC; CDR3aa: CAWSDGGGDGYTF
j_gene: TRBJ1-3; d_gene: NA; v_gene: TRBV2; abundance: NA; CDR3nt: TGTGCCAGCAGTAGGCTCCGCGGCGGCGCCATATATTTT; CDR3aa: CASSRLRGGAIYF
j_gene: TRBJ2-7; d_gene: NA; v_gene: TRBV10-3; abundance: NA; CDR3nt: TGTGCCATCAGTGAAGCGGTTGAGCAGTACTTC; CDR3aa: CAISEAVEQYF
j_gene: TRBJ2-3; d_gene: TRBD1; v_gene: TRBV18; abundance: NA; CDR3nt: TGTGCCAGCTCACCATTCTTGGGGACAGGCTCCACAGATACGCAGTATTTT; CDR3aa: CASSPFLGTGSTDTQYF
j_gene: TRBJ2-3; d_gene: TRBD1; v_gene: TRBV5-6; abundance: NA; CDR3nt: TGTGCCAGCAGCTGGACAGGGGGCACAGATACGCAGTATTTT; CDR3aa: CASSWTGGTDTQYF
j_gene: TRBJ1-1; d_gene: TRBD1; v_gene: TRBV2; abundance: once; CDR3nt: TGTGCCAGCAGTGCTGATGGGACAGACACTGAAGCTTTCTTT; CDR3aa: CASSADGTDTEAFF
j_gene: TRBJ1-3; d_gene: TRBD1; v_gene: TRBV19; abundance: NA; CDR3nt: TGTGCCACCCGGGACAGGGGAAGAAACACCATATATTTT; CDR3aa: CATRDRGRNTIYF
j_gene: TRBJ1-5; d_gene: TRBD1; v_gene: TRBV28; abundance: NA; CDR3nt: TGTGCCAGCAGCCGTTCCGGGACAGGGGGCTATCAGCCCCAGCATTTT; CDR3aa: CASSRSGTGGYQPQHF
j_gene: TRBJ2-1; d_gene: TRBD2; v_gene: TRBV7-6; abundance: NA; CDR3nt: TGTGCCAGCAGCTCCCGACTAGCGGGAGGCACCGGGTTCCATGAGCAGTTCTTC; CDR3aa: CASSSRLAGGTGFHEQFF
j_gene: TRBJ2-1; d_gene: TRBD2; v_gene: TRBV5-1; abundance: NA; CDR3nt: TGCGCCAGCAGCTTGGCCGTACTAGCGGGAGCCAATGAGCAGTTCTTC; CDR3aa: CASSLAVLAGANEQFF
j_gene: TRBJ1-1; d_gene: TRBD1; v_gene: TRBV7-9; abundance: NA; CDR3nt: TGTGCCAGCAGCCCTCGGACAGGGATGAACACTGAAGCTTTCTTT; CDR3aa: CASSPRTGMNTEAFF
j_gene: TRBJ2-7; d_gene: NA; v_gene: TRBV7-9; abundance: NA; CDR3nt: TGTGCCAGCAGCAACCTCATGAGGGTTCGGTTTTACGAGCAGTACTTC; CDR3aa: CASSNLMRVRFYEQYF
j_gene: TRBJ2-5; d_gene: NA; v_gene: TRBV30; abundance: NA; CDR3nt: TGTGCCTGGGGAGGGGGCCCACCGGAGACCCAGTACTTC; CDR3aa: CAWGGGPPETQYF
j_gene: TRBJ2-1; d_gene: TRBD1; v_gene: TRBV18; abundance: NA; CDR3nt: TGTGCCAGCTCACGGGTGGGACAGGGTATCGATGAGCAGTTCTTC; CDR3aa: CASSRVGQGIDEQFF
j_gene: TRBJ2-1; d_gene: NA; v_gene: TRBV19; abundance: NA; CDR3nt: TGTGCCAGTAGAGCGGAGGGGAATGAGCAGTTCTTC; CDR3aa: CASRAEGNEQFF
j_gene: TRBJ2-2; d_gene: TRBD1; v_gene: TRBV27; abundance: NA; CDR3nt: TGTGCCAGCTACCGGAGGGGACAGGGGATAGCCGGGGAGCTGTTTTTT; CDR3aa: CASYRRGQGIAGELFF
j_gene: TRBJ2-7; d_gene: NA; v_gene: TRBV9; abundance: once; CDR3nt: TGTGCCAGCAGCCTTACGCGGGGTGGGGGAGAGCAGTACTTC; CDR3aa: CASSLTRGGGEQYF
j_gene: TRBJ2-5; d_gene: NA; v_gene: TRBV3-1/TRBV3-2; abundance: NA; CDR3nt: TGTGCCAGCAGCCAAGCTCTTAGCGGACGCGGGGCCCAGTACTTC; CDR3aa: CASSQALSGRGAQYF